This T cell receptor beta chain appears in the sequencing data of a study of follicular helper T cells after annual influenza vaccination. Study at large: For some subjects, blood spans the 2013-2014, 2014-2015 and 2015-2016 annual vaccinations. Broader study findings: ICOS-CD38- cTfh most often held earlier Day 7 ICOS+CD38+ clones. Yearly vaccinations repeatedly recalled conserved clonotypes in ICOS+CD38+ cTfh.

Time point noted: 2014-2015 season, pre-vaccination. Blood volume per time point ranged from about 40 to 100 mL. The assay was immunoSEQ multiplex PCR, and TCRdb's table has in-frame clones only and misses some. The table lists fewer than 30,000 clones, roughly 80% of them singletons. The table lists this clone with a count of one. The antigen is unknown. This receptor was identified in an adult who received the influenza vaccine. The specimen comprised CXCR5+ CD38- circulating T follicular helper cells from blood, sampled on the day of influenza vaccination. Subset indicated: circulating Tfh, non-naive CD4+CXCR5+PD-1+ (ICOS+CD38+ or ICOS-CD38-).

CDR3: CASSLGGSGYSTDTQYF. CDR3 DNA: TGTGCCAGCAGCTTGGGGGGTAGCGGGTATAGCACAGATACGCAGTATTTT. The rearrangement links TRBV5-4 to TRBJ2-3; TRBD2 matches 7 bases. Trimming took 0 bases from V and 0 from J; bases not matched to a gene: 7. Germline V gene data show CDR1 as SGHNT and CDR2 as YYREEE (reference sequence). This CDR3 comprises 17 residues. Full variable domain (outside the CDR3, taken from reference TRBV5-4 and TRBJ2-3): ETGVTQSPTHLIKTRGQQVTLRCSSQSGHNTVSWYQQALGQGPQFIFQYYREEENGRGNFPPRFSGLQFPNYSSELNVNALELDDSALYLCASSLGGSGYSTDTQYFGPGTRLTVL.